A single sample gave rise to the 9 T cell receptor delta chains below, sequenced in a study of Vδ1+ human thymocytes (dated by TCRdb to 2016 to 2019). What the authors observed across the whole study: Unlike the oligoclonal repertoires in peripheral blood, the thymic TRG and TRD repertoires appeared highly polyclonal, with Gaussian CDR3 length distributions.

The sequencer was an Illumina MiSeq. RNA extraction was performed with the RNeasy mini kit, and reverse transcription was done with Superscript III. To generate the CDR3 amplicons, a multiplex PCR was run using pooled V-gene forward primers together with a constant-region reverse primer that carried Illumina adaptor overhangs. TCRdb reprocessed the public data with the CATT caller; entries with the same nucleotide sequence were combined afterwards. This sample comprises tens of thousands of delta-chain clones, about 15% of them detected only once. The ten largest clones add up to about 0.35% of the sample. These TCRs are of unknown antigen specificity. The specimen sequenced was Vdelta1+ gamma-delta thymocytes from the thymus. What this sample's cell subset or site label stands for: FACS-sorted CD3+ TCRalphabeta- TCRVdelta1+ TCRVdelta2- thymocytes. These receptors came from a girl in the first two years of life who had congenital heart surgery.

The chain couples TRDV1 to TRDJ1; TRDD3 matches 7 bases. Germline values: CDR1 TSWWSYY, CDR2 QGS. V dropped 0 bases and J dropped 3; count of bases not matched to a gene: 16. The CDR3 covers 19 residues. The CDR3 coding sequence is TGTGCTCTTGGGGAACTCCTATCTAAGCGAGGATACGTCTCCGATAAACTCATCTTT. Protein sequence: CALGELLSKRGYVSDKLIF.

V and J are TRDV1 and TRDJ1, with 8 bases aligning to TRDD3. The CDR3 length is 16 residues. Germline CDR1 reads TSWWSYY; CDR2 reads QGS. The junction had 10 bases not matched to a gene; V was cut back by 6 bases and J by 1 base. CDR3 residues: CALGIYGGWLTDKLIF. The CDR3 bases are TGTGCTCTTGGTATTTATGGGGGATGGCTCACCGATAAACTCATCTTT.

V usage is TRDV3 and J usage is TRDJ1; TRDD3 matches 7 bases. V gave up 0 bases and J gave up 4 bases; unmatched junction bases: 14. The CDR3 spans 16 residues. Germline-derived CDR1 and CDR2 are TVYSNPD and GDNSRS (reference sequence). The CDR3 bases are TGTGCCTTTAGGGGCGAACTAGGGGGGGATCTCGATAAACTCATCTTT. Its protein is CAFRGELGGDLDKLIF. Using reference TRDV3 and TRDJ1 for the parts outside the CDR3, the full variable domain is CDKVTQSSPDQTVASGSEVVLLCTYDTVYSNPDLFWYRIRPDYSFQFVFYGDNSRSEGADFTQGRFSVKHILTQKAFHLVISPVRTEDSATYYCAFRGELGGDLDKLIFGKGTRVTVEP.

Points on this clone: Other DNA sequences in this specimen translate into the identical CDR3. V usage is TRAV29/DV5 and J usage is TRDJ1, with 9 nucleotides matching TRDD3. This CDR3 has 13 amino acids. Germline loops: CDR1 NSMFDY, CDR2 ISSIKDK. DNA of the CDR3: TGTGCCGCGACTGGGGGACGCACCGATAAACTCATCTTT. It codes for CAATGGRTDKLIF.

The chain carries TRDV2 and TRDJ1, with TRDD3 matching over 10 bases. In germline, CDR1 is GEAIGNYY, CDR2 EKD. The CDR3 runs 27 residues. With 7 bases clipped from V and 1 base from J, the junction kept 44 bases outside the gene matches. CDR3 protein: CACLYSFRKYVARWGDTPLPPTDKLIF. The CDR3 DNA sequence: TGTGCCTGCCTCTATTCATTCCGAAAATACGTTGCGCGCTGGGGGGATACGCCACTACCTCCCACCGATAAACTCATCTTT.

A word on this clone: An end of the junction does not agree with germline; a read error may underlie this. The chain uses TRDV1 and TRDJ1, with 9 bases identical to TRDD3. Germline CDR1 is TSWWSYY and CDR2 is QGS. CDR3 size: 19 residues. CDR3 nucleotides: TGTGCTCTCCCGTGGCGGAGGAAGGGGGATACCCCGTACACCGATAAGCTCATCTTT. As protein: CALPWRRKGDTPYTDKLIF.

The chain combines TRDV1 with TRDJ1; TRDD2 might be the D (6 bases). Germline V gene lookup returns CDR1 TSWWSYY and CDR2 QGS. The CDR3 contains 19 residues. V was clipped by 2 bases and J by 0 bases, with 22 bases between them. Here the CDR3 reads CALGESYFGEHSYTDKLIF. The CDR3 region has the DNA TGTGCTCTTGGGGAATCCTACTTCGGGGAACACTCGTACACCGATAAACTCATCTTT.

The chain carries TRDV1 and TRDJ1; 8 nucleotides align to TRDD2. Germline V lookup: CDR1 TSWWSYY, CDR2 QGS. Trimming removed 4 bases from V and 11 bases from J; junction bases left unmatched: 21. CDR3 length: 17 residues. The CDR3 spells CALGATASYVGGGGLIF. In DNA form, the CDR3 reads TGTGCTCTTGGGGCCACCGCTTCCTACGTGGGCGGTGGTGGGCTCATCTTT.

This rearrangement joins TRDV1 to TRDJ1; TRDD3 is a possible D gene (5 bases). Germline V gene sequence: CDR1 TSWWSYY, CDR2 QGS. V lost 2 bases and J lost 0, with 16 bases in between. This CDR3 is built from 17 residues. This CDR3 reads CALGETFRGLYTDKLIF. The CDR3 bases are TGTGCTCTTGGGGAAACTTTCCGGGGGCTGTACACCGATAAACTCATCTTT.